These 18 T cell receptor beta chains came from one sample sequenced in a study of T cell responses to AZD1222 COVID-19 vaccine (dated by TCRdb to the early 2020s). To prepare the library, the immunoSEQ multiplex PCR assay was applied. The table comes from immuneACCESS by way of TCRdb, which keeps in-frame sequences with V and J called. Part of the clones is missing from these tables; in studies checked, under half for an unresolved V gene and the rest for unknown reasons. This sample gives about 150,000 clones in total; about 91% of them show up just once. 3% to 4% of the sample comes from the top ten. According to the study, the label for this sample's time point signals: baseline before first vaccination. The label giving this sample's treatment or condition can be read as: meningococcal conjugate vaccine given as trial control. The starting material was peripheral blood, obtained on day 0 of MenACWY control vaccination. The receptor set was obtained from an adult in good health.

This clone was observed a few times. This chain links TRBV11-2 with TRBJ1-5; no definite D call. Germline V lookup: CDR1 SGHAT, CDR2 FQNNGV. V lost 0 bases and J 7 bases, leaving 7 bases between the germline ends. CDR3 length equals 13 residues. The CDR3 loop is CASSLDLGQPQHF. In nucleotides, the CDR3 is TGTGCCAGCAGCTTAGATTTAGGGCAGCCCCAGCATTTT.

J is TRBJ1-2 and V is TRBV30; D is undetermined. The V end lost 0 bases, the J end lost 0 bases, and 11 bases lay between the germline ends. Per the germline V gene, CDR1 is GTSNPN and CDR2 is SVGIG (reference sequence). The CDR3 contains 15 residues. In DNA form, the CDR3 reads TGTGCCTGGAGTGTGGTTACAAGAACTAACTATGGCTACACCTTC. Translated, it gives CAWSVVTRTNYGYTF.

This clone was observed once. The V gene is TRBV11-2, the J gene TRBJ2-1; 13 nucleotides agree with TRBD2. CDR1 and CDR2 (germline): SGHAT, FQNNGV. The CDR3 has 16 amino acids. The J segment lost 4 bases and the V segment lost 5 bases, leaving 5 bases of the junction unmatched. CDR3 loop: CASSPRLAGGYNEQFF. CDR3 coding DNA: TGTGCCAGCAGCCCTAGACTAGCGGGAGGATACAATGAGCAGTTCTTC. The full variable domain, with the rest looked up from reference TRBV11-2 and TRBJ2-1, is EAGVAQSPRYKIIEKRQSVAFWCNPISGHATLYWYQQILGQGPKLLIQFQNNGVVDDSQLPKDRFSAERLKGVDSTLKIQPAKLEDSAVYLCASSPRLAGGYNEQFFGPGTRLTVL.

This chain joins TRBV6-9 and TRBJ1-6, with D unresolved. CDR1 and CDR2 (germline): MNHGY, SVAAGI. This CDR3 is 13 amino acids long. Trimming removed 0 bases at V and 18 bases at J, with 15 bases between. CDR3: CASSYSYVPESHF. The CDR3 DNA reads TGTGCCAGCAGTTATTCATATGTTCCTGAATCCCACTTT.

J is TRBJ1-6 and V is TRBV9, with D unclear. This CDR3 contains 15 residues. CDR1 is SGDLS and CDR2 is YYNGEE in the germline V gene. The V end was cut by 6 bases, the J end by 7 bases, with 17 bases between. This CDR3 is CASTPLGVGNSPLHF. For the CDR3, the DNA is TGTGCCAGCACTCCGCTCGGTGTAGGCAATTCACCCCTCCACTTT.

The chain couples TRBV5-5 to TRBJ1-1; TRBD1 matches at 7 bases. CDR1 and CDR2 from the germline V gene are SGHKS and YYEKEE (reference sequence). The J segment lost 3 bases and the V segment lost 1 base, leaving 0 bases of the junction unmatched. The CDR3 is 13 amino acids. CDR3 DNA: TGTGCCAGCAGCTTGCAGGGGGACACTGAAGCTTTCTTT. It yields the protein CASSLQGDTEAFF.

This clone was counted a single time. The chain links TRBV27 to TRBJ1-5; D unclear. Germline values: CDR1 MNHEY, CDR2 SMNVEV (reference sequence). V was cut by 3 bases and J by 0 bases, with 9 bases left in between. CDR3 length: 15 residues. The CDR3 DNA reads TGTGCCAGCAGTTTGGTATCGCTTAGCAATCAGCCCCAGCATTTT. Encoded protein: CASSLVSLSNQPQHF.

The chain couples TRBV30 to TRBJ1-6; weak D call: TRBD1 (6 bases). CDR3 length equals 12 residues. The germline V gene encodes CDR1 GTSNPN and CDR2 SVGIG (reference sequence). V gave up 3 bases and J gave up 12 bases, with 12 bases separating them. The CDR3 region is CAWRGGAGPLHF. CDR3 nucleotides: TGTGCCTGGAGGGGGGGCGCAGGACCCCTCCACTTT.

This chain connects TRBV10-2 to TRBJ1-2, with D possibly being TRBD1 (5 bases). The CDR3 loop spans 13 amino acids. Trimming removed 7 bases at V and 4 bases at J, with 13 bases between. The germline V gene has CDR1 WSHSY and CDR2 SAAADI. DNA for the CDR3: TGCGCCAGCACCGGGGCCAGCCGCTATGGCTACACCTTC. Residues: CASTGASRYGYTF.

The V and J genes are TRBV29-1 and TRBJ2-3; D is undetermined. Trimming stripped 3 bases from V and 1 base from J, with 5 bases between. The length of the CDR3 is 12 residues. Germline CDR1 is SQVTM and CDR2 is ANQGSEA. The CDR3 loop is CSVDAGTDTQYF. The CDR3, as DNA: TGCAGCGTTGACGCGGGCACAGATACGCAGTATTTT.

The chain carries TRBV27 and TRBJ1-2; 9 bases align to TRBD1. The V gene end was trimmed by 4 bases and the J gene end by 3 bases; junction bases not matched to a gene: 6. The length of the CDR3 is 15 residues. Per germline, CDR1 MNHEY and CDR2 SMNVEV (reference sequence). For the CDR3, the DNA is TGTGCCAGCAGTTCACACAGGGGGCAGGACTATGGCTACACCTTC. Its protein is CASSSHRGQDYGYTF.

The CDR3 loop is CASSIGVWTEAFF. CDR3 nucleotide sequence: TGTGCCAGTAGTATTGGGGTTTGGACTGAAGCTTTCTTT. The chain carries TRBV19 and TRBJ1-1; the D is unclear. Germline CDR1 reads LNHDA; CDR2 reads SQIVND (reference sequence). The CDR3 is made up of 13 amino acids. V was trimmed by 3 bases and J by 5 bases, leaving 10 bases between them.

J is TRBJ1-2 and V is TRBV7-9; D remains ambiguous. The CDR3 consists of 13 residues. Trimming took off 5 bases at V and 5 bases at J, with 12 bases between the two ends. Germline-derived CDR1 and CDR2 are SEHNR and FQNEAQ (reference sequence). The CDR3: CASSKGGPYGYTF. CDR3 DNA sequence: TGTGCCAGCAGCAAAGGAGGGCCATATGGCTACACCTTC. The variable domain in full, with the rest retrieved from reference TRBV7-9 and TRBJ1-2, is DTGVSQNPRHKITKRGQNVTFRCDPISEHNRLYWYRQTLGQGPEFLTYFQNEAQLEKSRLLSDRFSAERPKGSFSTLEIQRTEQGDSAMYLCASSKGGPYGYTFGSGTRLTVV.

This clone was observed a few times. The V call is TRBV5-6, the J call TRBJ1-2, with unresolved D. V was pared by 0 bases and J by 5 bases, with 5 bases between. This CDR3 comprises 12 residues. Germline values: CDR1 SGHDT, CDR2 YYEEEE. The CDR3 reads CASSLAGYGYTF. CDR3 coding DNA: TGTGCCAGCAGCTTGGCAGGTTATGGCTACACCTTC. The variable domain in full, with the rest retrieved from reference TRBV5-6 and TRBJ1-2, is DAGVTQSPTHLIKTRGQQVTLRCSPKSGHDTVSWYQQALGQGPQFIFQYYEEEERQRGNFPDRFSGHQFPNYSSELNVNALLLGDSALYLCASSLAGYGYTFGSGTRLTVV.

This clone appeared a single time. V and J are TRBV7-3 and TRBJ2-7; D could derive from TRBD1 or TRBD2 (6 bases each). V was trimmed by 3 bases and J by 6 bases, leaving 12 bases between them. This CDR3 region has 13 residues. Germline V gives CDR1 SGHTA, CDR2 FQGTGA. The CDR3, as DNA: TGTGCCAGCAGCTTGACGGGGGCGCGCGAGCAGTACTTC. It is translated as CASSLTGAREQYF.

The V gene is TRBV21-1, the J gene TRBJ2-1; TRBD2, the table's D call, was not compared with the DNA. TRBV21-1 is tagged as a pseudogene. The CDR3 runs 22 residues. CDR3 sequence reads: CASSKRLHLQVVGGLAWDEQFF. The DNA for the CDR3 is TGTGCCAGCAGCAAACGTCTCCACCTCCAGGTCGTCGGAGGACTAGCTTGGGATGAGCAGTTCTTC.

This clone has just a few counts. This sequence joins TRBV4-3 and TRBJ2-7; 11 bases are a match to TRBD2. The CDR3 is 16 amino acids. Trimming at V came to 0 bases and at J to 2 bases, leaving 3 bases not matched to a gene. Germline CDR1 and CDR2: LGHNA and YSLEER. The CDR3 DNA sequence: TGCGCCAGCAGCCAAGATATACTAGCGGGAGCCTACGAGCAGTACTTC. It encodes CASSQDILAGAYEQYF.

V is TRBV9 and J is TRBJ2-3; D gene unclear. The V end lost 6 bases, the J end lost 0 bases, and 8 bases lay between the germline ends. The CDR3 spans 13 residues. The germline V gene encodes CDR1 SGDLS and CDR2 YYNGEE. The CDR3 is CASNAVSTDTQYF. As DNA, the CDR3 is TGTGCCAGCAACGCCGTGAGCACAGATACGCAGTATTTT.